This TCR beta chain was found in a study of blood T cell repertoires in COVID-19. Study at large: The United States, Italy and Spain supplied acute and convalescent COVID-19 samples. PBMCs, B-cell-depleted T cells, or T cells were the source of the cDNA or gDNA that made up the material.

This CDR3 comprises 15 residues. Germline V gene data show CDR1 as LNHDA and CDR2 as SQIVND (reference sequence). V shed 9 bases, J shed 0 bases, and the junction held 10 bases outside the gene matches. How the authors handled the data: It was from reference gene primer amplification that nucleated cell counts were estimated. Repertoires were generated with immunoSEQ multiplex PCR, while TCRdb's copy carries only in-frame clones and drops some. V, J and clone size derive from that table, while D and trimming were established from the DNA sequence. The top ten hold around 13% of the sample, which has over 25,000 clones, 85% to 90% seen once. This clone has just one count.

The V call is TRBV19, the J call TRBJ1-1; 7 bases fit TRBD1. The material sequenced was peripheral blood. The sequence came from a man between 65 and 80 years old with active COVID-19. The CDR3 region has the DNA TGTGCCAGCAGAGACAGACAGGGAATGAACACTGAAGCTTTCTTT. This gives the protein CASRDRQGMNTEAFF.